This T cell receptor (beta chain) was captured by sequencing in a study of T cells in Graves' hyperthyroidism and ophthalmopathy. RNA transcripts served as the template for amplifying TCR beta CDR3 regions. First-round RT-PCR of the TCR CDR3 relied on the HTBI primer set. TCRdb re-called the multiplex PCR reads with MiXCR, one entry per CDR3 protein. This table holds under 350,000 distinct CDR3 sequences, 21% found once. Study-wide results and caveats: It was a median approximately 6 months before onset that the model predicted ophthalmopathy.

This CDR3 is 12 amino acids long. Trimming pared 3 bases from V and 0 bases from J, leaving 5 bases between. The germline V gene encodes CDR1 SQVTM and CDR2 ANQGSEA. This clonotype was observed at least ten times. The antigen remains undetermined. Clinical symptoms, serum thyroxine, TRAb, thyroid ultrasound and orbital computed tomography informed diagnoses. The PBMCs had their origin in around 9.1 ml of fresh peripheral blood. Sequencing input: blood. This chain links TRBV29-1 with TRBJ1-1, with D uncertain. The TCR comes from a woman aged 45-65 years with Graves' hyperthyroidism. DNA for the CDR3: TGCAGCGTTGATTCCGTGAACACTGAAGCTTTCTTT. Translation: CSVDSVNTEAFF.